This TCR beta chain stems from a study of CD8+ T cells in alopecia areata. Following extraction, RNA underwent reverse transcription to cDNA, which served as the sequencing template. Profiled with immunoSEQ multiplex PCR; TCRdb holds only in-frame clones, not every one. The repertoire holds more than 90,000 clones, with around 60% as singletons. Described treatment: oral pan-JAK inhibitor, 5-10 mg twice daily. Per germline, CDR1 MNHEY and CDR2 SMNVEV (reference sequence). The V and J ends lost 6 bases and 7 bases respectively, with 19 bases between them. The CDR3 covers 15 residues. The chain uses TRBV27 and TRBJ2-4; D is tentatively TRBD1 or TRBD2 (6 bases each). This sequence was found in a human donor with alopecia areata. The sequencing here drew on CD8+ T cells sorted from blood, taken between weeks 55 and 65, from a patient treated with tofacitinib. CDR3 loop: CASRIGGNGGNIQYF. Written as DNA, the CDR3 is TGTGCCAGCAGGATAGGGGGGAATGGCGGCAACATTCAGTACTTC.